A selection of T cell receptor beta chains follows, all from one sample in a study of memory CD4+ T cells and cytomegalovirus serostatus. The assay was immunoSEQ multiplex PCR, and TCRdb's table has in-frame clones only and misses some. Among some 53,000 clones listed, 78% were seen once. Sequenced sample: memory CD4+ T cells from blood. Receptor source: an adult in good health and CMV-seronegative. Each CDR3 is given with its conserved first and last residue. D genes are given only for firm matches. A clone size is listed for some rows: how often the clone was seen (once, few, many), or a class if it is expanded.

CDR3nt: TGTGCCAGCAGTCTCCAGGCGGCCTACGAGCAGTACTTC; CDR3aa: CASSLQAAYEQYF; v_gene: TRBV6-1; abundance: once; d_gene: NA; j_gene: TRBJ2-7
CDR3nt: TGTGCCAGCAGTGAAGCGCTTCTTGGCGGGGAGCTGTTTTTT; CDR3aa: CASSEALLGGELFF; v_gene: TRBV2; abundance: NA; d_gene: NA; j_gene: TRBJ2-2
CDR3nt: TGCGCCAGCAGCACGGACAGGGTTGGCTACACCTTC; CDR3aa: CASSTDRVGYTF; v_gene: TRBV5-1; abundance: NA; d_gene: TRBD1; j_gene: TRBJ1-2
CDR3nt: TGTGCCAGTAGTCATGGGTATGGCTACACCTTC; CDR3aa: CASSHGYGYTF; v_gene: TRBV19; abundance: once; d_gene: NA; j_gene: TRBJ1-2
CDR3nt: TGCGCCAGCAGCCACGGGGGACAGGGCATCGGGGAGCTGTTTTTT; CDR3aa: CASSHGGQGIGELFF; v_gene: TRBV4-3; abundance: NA; d_gene: TRBD1; j_gene: TRBJ2-2
CDR3nt: TGTGCCAGCAGCACCCGGGCCGCGTTCAGCAATCAGCCCCAGCATTTT; CDR3aa: CASSTRAAFSNQPQHF; v_gene: TRBV5-6; abundance: NA; d_gene: NA; j_gene: TRBJ1-5
CDR3nt: TGTGCCAGCAGCTTGGCCGGAAGGTCTGGGGCCAACGTCCTGACTTTC; CDR3aa: CASSLAGRSGANVLTF; v_gene: TRBV11-2; abundance: NA; d_gene: NA; j_gene: TRBJ2-6
CDR3nt: TGTGCCAGCAGTTTAGGGACAGGGGAGAACACTGAAGCTTTCTTT; CDR3aa: CASSLGTGENTEAFF; v_gene: TRBV28; abundance: NA; d_gene: TRBD1; j_gene: TRBJ1-1
CDR3nt: TGTGCCAGCAGCGCCGAGGGGTTTAAGGGCTATGGCTACACCTTC; CDR3aa: CASSAEGFKGYGYTF; v_gene: TRBV9; abundance: NA; d_gene: NA; j_gene: TRBJ1-2
CDR3nt: TGTGCCAGCAGCTCTTCCAGGCTTCCCGGGGAGCTGTTTTTT; CDR3aa: CASSSSRLPGELFF; v_gene: TRBV7-3; abundance: NA; d_gene: NA; j_gene: TRBJ2-2
CDR3nt: TGTGCCAGCACCAAAGGGGGAACGCAGTATTTT; CDR3aa: CASTKGGTQYF; v_gene: TRBV6-5; abundance: NA; d_gene: NA; j_gene: TRBJ2-3
CDR3nt: TGTGCCAGCTCTCTTGACAGGGACACTGAAGCTTTCTTT; CDR3aa: CASSLDRDTEAFF; v_gene: TRBV18; abundance: NA; d_gene: TRBD1; j_gene: TRBJ1-1
CDR3nt: TGTGCCAGCAGCTTACGGCCCGATGAGCAGTTCTTC; CDR3aa: CASSLRPDEQFF; v_gene: TRBV11-3; abundance: once; d_gene: NA; j_gene: TRBJ2-1
CDR3nt: TGTGCCATCAGTGACCAGGGCGGGTTCGGTGAAGCTTTCTTT; CDR3aa: CAISDQGGFGEAFF; v_gene: TRBV10-3; abundance: few; d_gene: NA; j_gene: TRBJ1-1
CDR3nt: TGTGCCATCAGTGAGGGGCCTACCCCAGGGACCCAGTACTTC; CDR3aa: CAISEGPTPGTQYF; v_gene: TRBV10-3; abundance: NA; d_gene: NA; j_gene: TRBJ2-5
CDR3nt: TGTGCCAGCAGCACAGACAGGCAAGAGACCCAGTACTTC; CDR3aa: CASSTDRQETQYF; v_gene: TRBV5-5; abundance: NA; d_gene: NA; j_gene: TRBJ2-5
CDR3nt: TGTGCCAGCAGCCTAAGCAGCGGGGGTGTAGATACGCAGTATTTT; CDR3aa: CASSLSSGGVDTQYF; v_gene: TRBV14; abundance: NA; d_gene: TRBD2; j_gene: TRBJ2-3
CDR3nt: TGTGCCACCAGCAGAGATGGGAGGCTGTCCGGGGAGCTGTTTTTT; CDR3aa: CATSRDGRLSGELFF; v_gene: TRBV15; abundance: NA; d_gene: NA; j_gene: TRBJ2-2
CDR3nt: TGTGCCAGCAGCAAAGGGGACAGGGTAACCTCAAGGGTATGGGGCTACACCTTC; CDR3aa: CASSKGDRVTSRVWGYTF; v_gene: TRBV21-1; abundance: NA; d_gene: NA; j_gene: TRBJ1-2
CDR3nt: TGTGCCAGCAGTGATGTAGGGAAGGGTGGCTACACCTTC; CDR3aa: CASSDVGKGGYTF; v_gene: TRBV6-5; abundance: NA; d_gene: NA; j_gene: TRBJ1-2
CDR3nt: TGTGCCAGCAGTTTATGGACAGGGAGGAACGAGCAGTACTTC; CDR3aa: CASSLWTGRNEQYF; v_gene: TRBV27; abundance: NA; d_gene: TRBD1; j_gene: TRBJ2-7
CDR3nt: TGTGCCACCAGCAGGGCAGGGGGCCTCGGGGAAAAACTGTTTTTT; CDR3aa: CATSRAGGLGEKLFF; v_gene: TRBV15; abundance: NA; d_gene: TRBD1; j_gene: TRBJ1-4
CDR3nt: TGTGCCAGTAGTAAGGGACAGCGTACCATGAACACTGAAGCTTTCTTT; CDR3aa: CASSKGQRTMNTEAFF; v_gene: TRBV19; abundance: NA; d_gene: TRBD1; j_gene: TRBJ1-1